This entry lists 18 T cell receptor beta chains sequenced from one sample in a study of cytomegalovirus exposure and HLA in healthy donors. This table comes from immunoSEQ multiplex PCR, and its TCRdb copy is limited to in-frame clones, with some not included. This table has roughly 180,000 clones, more than 75% appearing once. Sequenced: PBMCs. These receptors were collected from a man younger than 35 in good health and CMV-seropositive.

This chain connects TRBV6-5 to TRBJ1-2; D uncertain. The germline V gene encodes CDR1 MNHEY and CDR2 SVGAGI. The V and J ends lost 7 bases and 3 bases respectively, with 12 bases between them. This CDR3 is built from 13 residues. The CDR3 is CASKPQTHYGYTF. The DNA of the CDR3 is TGTGCCAGCAAACCCCAGACACACTATGGCTACACCTTC.

V and J are TRBV28 and TRBJ1-1, with 10 bases identical to TRBD1. CDR3 length equals 14 residues. Germline V gene lookup returns CDR1 MDHEN and CDR2 SYDVKM. V dropped 6 bases and J dropped 5; count of bases not matched to a gene: 6. As DNA, the CDR3 is TGTGCCAGCAGAGGGACAGGGGAAACGACTGAAGCTTTCTTT. It encodes CASRGTGETTEAFF.

J is TRBJ2-2 and V is TRBV11-1, with 8 bases that match TRBD1. The CDR3 loop spans 15 amino acids. V lost 8 bases, J lost 5 bases, and 10 bases stayed unmatched. Germline V gives CDR1 SGHAT, CDR2 FQDESV (reference sequence). CDR3 sequence: CASGNRGTQTGELFF. CDR3 coding DNA: TGTGCCAGCGGTAACAGGGGGACCCAAACCGGGGAGCTGTTTTTT.

The gene calls are TRBV13 and TRBJ2-6, with D possibly being TRBD1 (6 bases). From germline, CDR1 is PRHDT and CDR2 FYEKMQ (reference sequence). V dropped 0 bases and J dropped 0 bases, with 6 bases sitting between them. The CDR3 totals 16 residues. CDR3 region: CASSLGDSSGANVLTF. The CDR3 nucleotides read TGTGCCAGCAGCTTAGGGGACAGCTCTGGGGCCAACGTCCTGACTTTC.

This sequence joins TRBV4-3 and TRBJ2-7; D might be TRBD1 (6 bases). From germline, CDR1 is LGHNA and CDR2 YSLEER. V lost 0 bases to trimming and J lost 4 bases, with 10 bases between them. The CDR3 is 14 residues long. The CDR3 sequence: CASSQEGRGYEQYF. DNA for the CDR3: TGCGCCAGCAGCCAAGAAGGCAGGGGTTACGAGCAGTACTTC.

The rearrangement uses TRBV7-9 and TRBJ2-3, with 7 nucleotides matching TRBD1. Trimming took 3 bases from V and 2 from J; bases not matched to a gene: 8. The CDR3 runs to 16 residues. The germline V gene has CDR1 SEHNR and CDR2 FQNEAQ (reference sequence). CDR3: CASSFLPGTDTDTQYF. The DNA for the CDR3 is TGTGCCAGCAGCTTCCTACCCGGGACAGACACAGATACGCAGTATTTT.

The chain couples TRBV19 to TRBJ2-1; TRBD2 agrees at 7 bases. There are 16 residues in the CDR3. Germline V gene lookup returns CDR1 LNHDA and CDR2 SQIVND (reference sequence). Trimming removed 4 bases from V and 4 bases from J; junction bases left unmatched: 10. The CDR3 protein is CASSTIAGGSYNEQFF. CDR3 in DNA: TGTGCCAGTAGTACAATAGCGGGCGGATCTTACAATGAGCAGTTCTTC.

The chain recombines TRBV7-8 with TRBJ1-1; TRBD1 might be the D (5 bases). V gave up 2 bases and J gave up 1 base, with 11 bases separating them. Germline CDR1 SGHVS, CDR2 FQNEAQ. The CDR3 is 15 amino acids. The CDR3 sequence: CASSLKQGRNTEAFF. In DNA, the CDR3 is TGTGCCAGCAGCTTAAAGCAGGGAAGGAACACTGAAGCTTTCTTT. The full variable domain, its missing parts supplied by reference TRBV7-8 and TRBJ1-1, is GAGVSQSPRYKVAKRGQDVALRCDPISGHVSLFWYQQALGQGPEFLTYFQNEAQLDKSGLPSDRFFAERPEGSVSTLKIQRTQQEDSAVYLCASSLKQGRNTEAFFGQGTRLTVV.

The rearrangement uses TRBV4-2 and TRBJ2-1; 7 bases line up with TRBD2. Germline loops: CDR1 LGHNA, CDR2 YNFKEQ. J lost 3 bases, V lost 4 bases, and 6 bases had no gene match. This CDR3 has 15 amino acids. CDR3 protein: CASSLPGTNYNEQFF. The CDR3 DNA follows: TGTGCCAGCAGCCTACCAGGGACTAACTACAATGAGCAGTTCTTC.

The sample holds one count of this clone. The chain is built from TRBV9 and TRBJ2-1, with 8 bases aligning to TRBD2. The ends lost 0 bases at V and 2 bases at J; junction bases unmatched: 1. CDR1 is SGDLS, CDR2 YYNGEE, per germline. The CDR3 is 15 residues long. The CDR3 region is CASSVAGGPYNEQFF. In DNA, the CDR3 is TGTGCCAGCAGCGTAGCGGGAGGGCCCTACAATGAGCAGTTCTTC. The complete variable domain, with remaining parts taken from reference TRBV9 and TRBJ2-1, reads DSGVTQTPKHLITATGQRVTLRCSPRSGDLSVYWYQQSLDQGLQFLIQYYNGEERAKGNILERFSAQQFPDLHSELNLSSLELGDSALYFCASSVAGGPYNEQFFGPGTRLTVL.

V and J are TRBV5-1 and TRBJ2-7, with TRBD1 identical over 8 bases. V was pared by 3 bases and J by 4 bases, with 3 bases of the junction left unmatched. From germline, CDR1 is SGHRS and CDR2 YFSETQ. The CDR3 consists of 13 residues. The CDR3 nucleotides read TGCGCCAGCAGCTCGACAGGGGAATACGAGCAGTACTTC. Amino acid sequence: CASSSTGEYEQYF.

The CDR3 is CASGTPSTDTQYF. For the CDR3, the DNA is TGTGCCAGCGGGACTCCAAGCACAGATACGCAGTATTTT. The chain uses TRBV19 and TRBJ2-3, with D possibly TRBD2 on 6 matching bases. V lost 9 bases and J lost 0, with 10 bases in between. The CDR3 runs to 13 residues. Germline V gene data show CDR1 as LNHDA and CDR2 as SQIVND (reference sequence).

The genes are TRBV6-6 and TRBJ2-5, with 15 bases matching TRBD2. V shed 6 bases, J shed 2 bases, and the junction held 4 bases outside the gene matches. The CDR3 contains 16 residues. Per the germline V gene, CDR1 is MNHNY and CDR2 is SVGAGI (reference sequence). The CDR3 here is CASRGTSGRRQETQYF. In DNA form, the CDR3 reads TGTGCCAGCAGAGGGACTAGCGGGAGGAGGCAAGAGACCCAGTACTTC.

The V and J genes are TRBV19 and TRBJ2-5, with TRBD2 as a possible D gene (5 bases). V was cut by 3 bases and J by 2 bases, with 10 bases left in between. This CDR3 is 14 amino acids long. The germline V gene encodes CDR1 LNHDA and CDR2 SQIVND (reference sequence). The CDR3 DNA sequence: TGTGCCAGTAGTATTCGAGCGGAGCAAGAGACCCAGTACTTC. It yields the protein CASSIRAEQETQYF.

This chain connects TRBV5-5 to TRBJ1-2; the D gene is possibly TRBD1 (5 bases). Trimming removed 4 bases from V and 5 bases from J, with 24 bases in between. CDR3 length: 17 residues. Germline V lookup: CDR1 SGHKS, CDR2 YYEKEE (reference sequence). DNA of the CDR3: TGTGCCAGCAGCCCGCAAGACAGCCTCCATTATTCATATGGCTACACCTTC. Its translation is CASSPQDSLHYSYGYTF.

Only one count was recorded for this clone. The rearrangement joins TRBV6-6 to TRBJ2-1; 8 positions match TRBD2. J gave up 5 bases and V 2 bases, and 2 bases lay outside the gene matches. CDR3 size: 14 residues. Looked up from germline, CDR1 is MNHNY and CDR2 is SVGAGI (reference sequence). CDR3 residues: CASSYAGRDNEQFF. CDR3 nucleotide sequence: TGTGCCAGCAGTTACGCCGGGAGGGACAATGAGCAGTTCTTC.

The chain couples TRBV6-1 to TRBJ1-5; D uncertain. Germline lookup yields CDR1 MNHNS and CDR2 SASEGT. V was trimmed by 3 bases and J by 7 bases, leaving 7 bases between them. The CDR3 runs to 12 residues. The CDR3 region is CASSDHGQPQHF. The CDR3, as DNA: TGTGCCAGCAGTGATCATGGCCAGCCCCAGCATTTT.

The table lists this clone with a count of one. This chain links TRBV27 with TRBJ2-1; D is possibly TRBD2 (7 bases). V lost 5 bases, J lost 4 bases, and 24 bases lay in between. The CDR3 sequence is 18 residues long. Germline loops: CDR1 MNHEY, CDR2 SMNVEV (reference sequence). The CDR3 region has the DNA TGTGCCAGCAGTGGCTTTGCGGGGGCAAGCGTTGGGTACAATGAGCAGTTCTTC. This codes for CASSGFAGASVGYNEQFF.